This T cell receptor beta chain was captured by sequencing in a study of control samples from healthy donors and cancer patients. This clone appeared a single time. The assay was immunoSEQ multiplex PCR, and TCRdb's table has in-frame clones only and misses some. The repertoire holds fewer than 85,000 clones, 94% seen once, with more than 2.5% in the top ten. This receptor was obtained from a woman aged 30 to 39 in good health. Sequenced input: blood.

CDR3 sequence (DNA): TGCAGCGTGCCCAAGGGTACTGAAGCTTTCTTT. It specifies CSVPKGTEAFF. The chain couples TRBV29-1 to TRBJ1-1; no definite D call. The CDR3 totals 11 residues. The V gene's germline CDR1 is SQVTM and CDR2 ANQGSEA. The V end was cut by 6 bases, the J end by 5 bases, with 10 bases between.